This T cell receptor (beta chain) is drawn from a study of blood T cell repertoires in COVID-19 (dated by TCRdb to between 2020 and 2021). Study-wide context: The collaborator samples originated in the United States, Italy and Spain and spanned the acute and convalescent phases of COVID-19. The prospective study material was composed of cDNA or gDNA derived from T cells, B-cell-depleted T cells, or PBMCs. Subjects who had been exposed to COVID-19, were actively infected with it, or had recovered from it provided the deeply sampled blood TCRbeta repertoires that made up the dataset. The repertoires were released in a freely available public database intended as a resource for research on the immune response to SARS-CoV-2. The samples were drawn from two sources: the first 160 participants of the ongoing ImmuneRACE study, and 1,000 to 1,500 subjects contributed by 6 global collaborators. Sample metadata almost always included a de-identified subject ID, COVID-19 status, age in years and sex. Where available, HLA class I and class II types were taken from metadata supplied by the sample provider and were not determined by assay-based typing.

The immunoSEQ Assay, a bias-controlled multiplex PCR, was used to amplify TCRbeta CDR3 regions from genomic DNA. Regarding the original processing steps: The number of nucleated cells in each sample was estimated by amplification of reference gene primers within the assay. Sequence reads were collapsed and filtered to measure the absolute abundance of every unique TCRbeta CDR3 rearrangement. Productive Simpson clonality was computed per sample as the square root of Simpson's diversity index over productive rearrangements. Sourced from immuneACCESS, this table was stored by TCRdb with only in-frame sequences that have V and J called. A share of the clones is absent; for the studies checked, an unresolved V gene accounts for under half, and the remainder has no known explanation. Clonal size and the V and J genes are those of that table, whereas D and trimming came from the DNA. The sample table records around 330,000 clones; approximately 90% of these occur just once. Approximately 9.4% of the sample lies in the top ten.

Participants in the prospective study were enrolled through a virtual design, were aged 18 to 89 years, and lived in 24 United States geographic areas. Cohort assignment in the prospective study relied on participant-reported clinical history from a screening survey and a study questionnaire. Recovered participants in ImmuneRACE Cohort 3 were defined by two consecutive negative NP/OP PCR tests, clearance by a healthcare professional, or resolution of symptoms. Mobile phlebotomists in the prospective study collected whole blood, serum and a nasopharyngeal or oropharyngeal swab from every participant. Participants in the prospective study had the option to provide additional blood draws and questionnaires over a roughly 2-month period. Before DNA extraction, prospective study blood samples were shipped either frozen or at room temperature. Results and caveats for the whole study, not just this receptor: Clinical and demographic metadata were provided uncurated, with the amount varying by source and participant.

In regard to this clone: Its antigen has not been determined. No quality values exist for individual bases; no much larger clone is one base distant.

A distance of 12 bases separates the germline ends of V and J, which lose 5 bases and 10 bases respectively. There are 13 amino acids in the CDR3, from cysteine to phenylalanine inclusive. This entry keeps only the CDR3 DNA: 39 bases, framed from base 1. According to the germline V gene, CDR1 reads MGHDK and CDR2 reads SYGVNS. The rearranged chain carries TRBV25-1 and TRBJ1-6; TRBD1 could be the D gene, as 5 bases match. The TCR originated in a woman between 40 and 50 years old who had recovered from COVID-19. The sequenced sample was PBMCs or T cells enriched from blood (not recorded which). The nucleotides read TGTGCCAGCAGTTGGGATGGGGGGTCACCCCTCCACTTT. Its amino acids are CASSWDGGSPLHF.